This TCR beta chain comes out of a study of cytomegalovirus exposure and HLA in healthy donors. About the study: Inside one of the first data releases sat 85 million or so unique TCRs taken from HLA-typed donors.

This clone came up once. The target antigen is unknown. Nobody wrote down the CMV serostatus of this donor. Trimming shortened V by 2 bases and J by 3 bases, and 13 bases separated the two germline ends. The germline V gene encodes CDR1 KGHSH and CDR2 LQKENI. This CDR3 contains 15 residues. General study findings and limits: A later look showed TCR association rates differing by HLA locus, highest for DRB1 and lowest for HLA-C.

60 Vbeta and 13 Jbeta primers were used in PCR. Profiling relied on immunoSEQ multiplex PCR, and the TCRdb table lists in-frame clones only, not all of them. The profile covers around 50,000 clones, with 55% to 65% appearing a single time and 12% taken by the ten largest. What was sequenced was PBMCs. This sequence originates from a human donor in good health. V usage is TRBV18 and J usage is TRBJ1-2; no clear D gene. CDR3 amino acids: CASSPDLQPHYGYTF. For the CDR3, the DNA is TGTGCCAGCTCACCAGATTTACAGCCCCACTATGGCTACACCTTC.